These 18 T cell receptor beta chains came from one sample sequenced in a study of shared clonotypes between healthy human individuals. Only in-frame clones appear in the TCRdb table, and some are missing; sequencing was by immunoSEQ multiplex PCR. The table includes around 980,000 clones, around 82% detected once. What was sequenced was memory CD4+ T cells from PBMCs. Subset of the sample: CD45RA-negative fraction. The receptor set was obtained from a man between 18 and 35 years old in good health. Some clones in this sample may be carry-over from other donors' samples.

The chain joins TRBV6-1 to TRBJ1-1; 7 nucleotides line up with TRBD1. The germline CDR1 and CDR2 sequences are MNHNS and SASEGT. V lost 3 bases and J lost 3; bases outside the gene matches: 10. CDR3 length: 16 residues. The CDR3 reads CASSETGKGRDTEAFF. CDR3 nucleotide sequence: TGTGCCAGCAGTGAGACAGGGAAGGGGCGGGACACTGAAGCTTTCTTT.

The rearrangement uses TRBV21-1 and TRBJ2-5; TRBD2 is taken as the D call from the table, unchecked against the DNA. TRBV21-1 represents a pseudogene. The CDR3 has 17 amino acids. DNA of the CDR3: TGTGCCAGCAGCAAAAGGGGGCGCCTAGCGGGGGGAGAGACCCAGTACTTC. Amino acid sequence: CASSKRGRLAGGETQYF.

This clone was picked up many times. The same CDR3 arises from other DNA sequences in this sample as well. The gene calls are TRBV5-1 and TRBJ1-1, with 9 bases aligning to TRBD1. The CDR3 is made up of 15 amino acids. The J segment lost 11 bases and the V segment lost 4 bases, leaving 15 bases of the junction unmatched. The germline V gene has CDR1 SGHRS and CDR2 YFSETQ. In DNA form, the CDR3 reads TGCGCCAGCAGCCTAATCCCGGGACAGGGATCCCGGGCTTTCTTT. Translation: CASSLIPGQGSRAFF.

The chain couples TRBV5-1 to TRBJ2-2; the D is unclear. Between the trimmed V and J ends, which lost 5 bases and 1 base, there was a span of 9 bases. The germline gives CDR1 SGHRS, CDR2 YFSETQ. This CDR3 has 14 amino acids. The CDR3 sequence: CASRPSGNTGELFF. The CDR3 DNA is TGCGCCAGCAGACCATCAGGGAACACCGGGGAGCTGTTTTTT.

The CDR3 spells CASKAEGGFGQPQHF. CDR3 sequence (DNA): TGTGCCAGCAAGGCAGAAGGAGGGTTCGGTCAGCCCCAGCATTTT. This chain connects TRBV2 to TRBJ1-5; D unclear. Germline CDR1 SNHLY, CDR2 FYNNEI. V was clipped by 7 bases and J by 6 bases, with 19 bases between them. The CDR3 runs to 15 residues.

This clone was picked up a small number of times. This sequence joins TRBV7-2 and TRBJ2-4; TRBD2 is a possible D gene (7 bases). Germline V gene sequence: CDR1 SGHTA, CDR2 FQGNSA. This CDR3 region has 14 residues. Between the trimmed V and J ends, which lost 2 bases and 8 bases, there was a span of 13 bases. CDR3 nucleotides: TGTGCCAGCAGCTTAAGCAGGGGAGGGGACATTCAGTACTTC. This codes for CASSLSRGGDIQYF.

Comment on this clone: A far larger clone is one nucleotide away, so this likely arose from a read error. This chain uses TRBV7-8 with TRBJ2-7; D ambiguous. Germline-derived CDR1 and CDR2 are SGHVS and FQNEAQ. The V end lost 3 bases, the J end lost 3 bases, and 6 bases lay between the germline ends. CDR3 length equals 12 residues. For the CDR3, the DNA is TGTGCCAGCAGCTTTGGCCTCTACGAGCAGTACTTC. This gives the protein CASSFGLYEQYF.

The J gene is TRBJ2-3, the V gene TRBV27; 7 bases agree with TRBD2. The CDR3 is 16 amino acids. Germline V gene sequence: CDR1 MNHEY, CDR2 SMNVEV (reference sequence). The V segment lost 6 bases and the J segment 2 bases; nucleotides outside the gene matches: 11. The CDR3 sequence: CASRSLAGRNTDTQYF. CDR3 DNA: TGTGCCAGCAGATCCTTAGCGGGCCGTAACACAGATACGCAGTATTTT.

The chain joins TRBV7-2 to TRBJ2-7; 8 nucleotides agree with TRBD2. V lost 5 bases and J lost 3; bases outside the gene matches: 12. Germline V lookup: CDR1 SGHTA, CDR2 FQGNSA. The CDR3 runs 16 residues. The CDR3 loop reads CASSLSPAGAFYEQYF. The CDR3 DNA is TGTGCCAGCAGCCTCTCGCCAGCGGGGGCTTTCTACGAGCAGTACTTC.

This clone was counted many times. The CDR3 DNA sequence: TGTGCCAGCAGACCTCTGGCGGGAGAGACCCAGTACTTC. Residues: CASRPLAGETQYF. The chain links TRBV7-9 to TRBJ2-5; tentative D call: TRBD2 (5 bases). This CDR3 is built from 13 residues. Germline V lookup: CDR1 SEHNR, CDR2 FQNEAQ (reference sequence). The V end lost 6 bases, the J end lost 4 bases, and 12 bases lay between the germline ends.

At least ten counts were recorded for this clone. The same CDR3 is also encoded by other DNA sequences in this sample. This sequence joins TRBV5-6 and TRBJ2-3, with D uncertain. CDR3 length: 11 amino acids. V shed 4 bases and J shed 3 bases, with 3 bases lying between them. Germline values: CDR1 SGHDT, CDR2 YYEEEE. CDR3 protein: CASSRTDTQYF. CDR3 DNA sequence: TGTGCCAGCAGCAGGACAGATACGCAGTATTTT.

The chain combines TRBV5-4 with TRBJ1-1; D not certain. V gave up 0 bases and J gave up 1 base, with 10 bases separating them. The CDR3 length is 15 residues. Germline assignment: CDR1 SGHNT and CDR2 YYREEE (reference sequence). CDR3 residues: CASSLGRVANTEAFF. The CDR3 DNA reads as TGTGCCAGCAGCTTGGGTCGGGTGGCGAACACTGAAGCTTTCTTT. The whole variable domain, remainder taken from reference TRBV5-4 and TRBJ1-1, is ETGVTQSPTHLIKTRGQQVTLRCSSQSGHNTVSWYQQALGQGPQFIFQYYREEENGRGNFPPRFSGLQFPNYSSELNVNALELDDSALYLCASSLGRVANTEAFFGQGTRLTVV.

Concerning this clone: This likely came from a read error, as a far larger clone is one base away. Other nucleotide sequences in the sample specify the same CDR3. CDR3 sequence: CASNAGQVNTEAFF. CDR3 nucleotide sequence: TGTGCCAGCAACGCAGGACAGGTGAACACTGAAGCTTTCTTT. The chain recombines TRBV6-5 with TRBJ1-1, with 7 positions matching TRBD1. Germline CDR1 reads MNHEY; CDR2 reads SVGAGI. The length of the CDR3 is 14 residues. J lost 0 bases, V lost 7 bases, and 5 bases had no gene match.

This clone is a singleton in its sample. The CDR3 coding sequence is TGTGCCAGCAGCAAATACTTTTATCGTCCTAGGTTCGGTGAGCAGTTCTTC. Amino acid sequence: CASSKYFYRPRFGEQFF. The chain carries TRBV21-1 and TRBJ2-1; TRBD2, the D gene given by the table, was not confirmed from the DNA. TRBV21-1 is described as a pseudogene. This CDR3 comprises 17 residues.

The chain is built from TRBV12-1 and TRBJ1-4; TRBD1, the table's D call, was not compared with the DNA. TRBV12-1 is a listed pseudogene. This CDR3 is 15 amino acids long. CDR3 sequence (DNA): TGTGCCAGCACCCCAGCAGGGCGCACTAATGAAAAACTGTTTTTT. Amino acids: CASTPAGRTNEKLFF.

The V call is TRBV19, the J call TRBJ1-5; D possibly corresponds to TRBD1 (6 bases). The CDR3 has 16 amino acids. Per the germline V gene, CDR1 is LNHDA and CDR2 is SQIVND (reference sequence). Between the trimmed V and J ends, which lost 5 bases and 0 bases, there was a span of 14 bases. In DNA, the CDR3 is TGTGCCAGTAGTGTCCTCACAGGGTATAGCAATCAGCCCCAGCATTTT. This gives the protein CASSVLTGYSNQPQHF. Full variable domain (outside the CDR3, taken from reference TRBV19 and TRBJ1-5): DGGITQSPKYLFRKEGQNVTLSCEQNLNHDAMYWYRQDPGQGLRLIYYSQIVNDFQKGDIAEGYSVSREKKESFPLTVTSAQKNPTAFYLCASSVLTGYSNQPQHFGDGTRLSIL.

The chain has TRBV7-9 and TRBJ1-4; D not resolved. V was shortened by 7 bases and J by 5 bases, with 11 bases between the two germline ends. Per germline, CDR1 SEHNR and CDR2 FQNEAQ (reference sequence). CDR3 length: 13 residues. Written as DNA, the CDR3 is TGTGCCAGCACCTGGGGAATAAATGAAAAACTGTTTTTT. This sequence encodes CASTWGINEKLFF.

The rearrangement uses TRBV28 and TRBJ1-5; D is unresolved. Germline V gene data show CDR1 as MDHEN and CDR2 as SYDVKM. The CDR3 loop spans 14 amino acids. In DNA form, the CDR3 reads TGTGCAGTGCTCCCGAACCTTAGCAATCAGCCCCAGCATTTT. This codes for CAVLPNLSNQPQHF. The full variable domain, with the rest looked up from reference TRBV28 and TRBJ1-5, is DVKVTQSSRYLVKRTGEKVFLECVQDMDHENMFWYRQDPGLGLRLIYFSYDVKMKEKGDIPEGYSVSREKKERFSLILESASTNQTSMYLCAVLPNLSNQPQHFGDGTRLSIL.